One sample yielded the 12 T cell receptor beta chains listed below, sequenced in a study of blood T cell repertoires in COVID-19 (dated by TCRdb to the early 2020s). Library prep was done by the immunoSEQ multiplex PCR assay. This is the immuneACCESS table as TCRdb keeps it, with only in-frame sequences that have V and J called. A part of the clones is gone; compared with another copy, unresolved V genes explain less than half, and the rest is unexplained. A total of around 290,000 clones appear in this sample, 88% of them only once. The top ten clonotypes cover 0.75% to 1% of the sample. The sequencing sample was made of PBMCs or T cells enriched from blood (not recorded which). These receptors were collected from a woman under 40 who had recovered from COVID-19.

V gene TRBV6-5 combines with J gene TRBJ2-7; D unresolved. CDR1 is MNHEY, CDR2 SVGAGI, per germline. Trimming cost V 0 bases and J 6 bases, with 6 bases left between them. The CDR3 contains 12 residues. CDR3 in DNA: TGTGCCAGCAGTTACTCGAGTGGCGAGCAGTACTTC. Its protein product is CASSYSSGEQYF.

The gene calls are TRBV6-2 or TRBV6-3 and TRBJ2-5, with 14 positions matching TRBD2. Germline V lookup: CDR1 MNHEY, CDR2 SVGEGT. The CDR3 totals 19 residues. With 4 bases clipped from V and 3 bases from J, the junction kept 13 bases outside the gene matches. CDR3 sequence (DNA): TGTGCCAGCAGTTGGAGTCGACTAGCGGGGGGGCGTTGGAAAGAGACCCAGTACTTC. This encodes CASSWSRLAGGRWKETQYF.

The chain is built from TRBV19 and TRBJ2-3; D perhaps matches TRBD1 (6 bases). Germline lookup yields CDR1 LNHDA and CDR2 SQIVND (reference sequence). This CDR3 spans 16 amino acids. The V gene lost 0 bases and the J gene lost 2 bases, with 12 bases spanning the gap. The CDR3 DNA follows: TGTGCCAGTAGTATAGATACAACAGGGAACACAGATACGCAGTATTTT. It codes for CASSIDTTGNTDTQYF.

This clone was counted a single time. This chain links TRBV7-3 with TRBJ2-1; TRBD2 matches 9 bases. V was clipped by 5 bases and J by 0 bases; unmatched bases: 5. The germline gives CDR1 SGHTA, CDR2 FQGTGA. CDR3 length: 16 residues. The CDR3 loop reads CASSPFSGSSYNEQFF. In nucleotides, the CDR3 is TGTGCCAGCAGCCCTTTTAGCGGGAGCTCCTACAATGAGCAGTTCTTC.

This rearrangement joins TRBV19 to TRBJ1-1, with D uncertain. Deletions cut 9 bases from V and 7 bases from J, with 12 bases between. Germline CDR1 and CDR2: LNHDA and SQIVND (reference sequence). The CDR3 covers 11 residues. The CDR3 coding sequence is TGTGCCAGGCCGGGGAGCCTTGAAGCTTTCTTT. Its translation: CARPGSLEAFF.

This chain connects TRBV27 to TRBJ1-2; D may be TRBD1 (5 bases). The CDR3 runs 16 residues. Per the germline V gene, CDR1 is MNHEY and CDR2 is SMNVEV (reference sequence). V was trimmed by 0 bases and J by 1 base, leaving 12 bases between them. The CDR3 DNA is TGTGCCAGCAGTTTATCGGTCCGGGGGGTTAACTATGGCTACACCTTC. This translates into CASSLSVRGVNYGYTF.

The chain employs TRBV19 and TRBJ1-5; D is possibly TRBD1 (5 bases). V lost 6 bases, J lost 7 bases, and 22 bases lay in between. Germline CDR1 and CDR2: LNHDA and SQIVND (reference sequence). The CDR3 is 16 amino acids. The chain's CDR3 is CASSIPGTPRPQPQHF. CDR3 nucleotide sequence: TGTGCCAGTAGCATTCCCGGGACTCCCAGACCCCAGCCCCAGCATTTT.

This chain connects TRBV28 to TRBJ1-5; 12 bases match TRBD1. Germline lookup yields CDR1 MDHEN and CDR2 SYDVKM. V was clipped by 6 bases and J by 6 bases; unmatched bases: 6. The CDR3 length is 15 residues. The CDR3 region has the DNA TGTGCCAGCAGACTGGGACAGGGGGCGAGTCAGCCCCAGCATTTT. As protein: CASRLGQGASQPQHF.

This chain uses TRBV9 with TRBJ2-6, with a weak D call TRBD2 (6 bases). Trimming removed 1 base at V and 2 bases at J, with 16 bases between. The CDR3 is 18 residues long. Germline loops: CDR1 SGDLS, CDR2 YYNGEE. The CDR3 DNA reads TGTGCCAGCAGCGTACAGGTTGGGGGGTGGACTGGGGCCAACGTCCTGACTTTC. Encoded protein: CASSVQVGGWTGANVLTF.

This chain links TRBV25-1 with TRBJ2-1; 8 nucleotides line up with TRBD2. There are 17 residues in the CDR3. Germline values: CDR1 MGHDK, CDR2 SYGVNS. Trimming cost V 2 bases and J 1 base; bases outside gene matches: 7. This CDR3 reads CASSEDLAGMSYNEQFF. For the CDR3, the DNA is TGTGCCAGCAGTGAAGATCTAGCGGGTATGTCCTACAATGAGCAGTTCTTC. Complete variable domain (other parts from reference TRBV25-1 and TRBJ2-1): EADIYQTPRYLVIGTGKKITLECSQTMGHDKMYWYQQDPGMELHLIHYSYGVNSTEKGDLSSESTVSRIRTEHFPLTLESARPSHTSQYLCASSEDLAGMSYNEQFFGPGTRLTVL.

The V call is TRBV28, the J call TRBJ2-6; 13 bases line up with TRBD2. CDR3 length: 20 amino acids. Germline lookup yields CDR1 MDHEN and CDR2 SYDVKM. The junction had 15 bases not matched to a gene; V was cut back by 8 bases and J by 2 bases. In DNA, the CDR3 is TGTGCCAGCCGAGAACCGGGACTAGCGGGACTAGCCACTGGGGCCAACGTCCTGACTTTC. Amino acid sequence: CASREPGLAGLATGANVLTF.

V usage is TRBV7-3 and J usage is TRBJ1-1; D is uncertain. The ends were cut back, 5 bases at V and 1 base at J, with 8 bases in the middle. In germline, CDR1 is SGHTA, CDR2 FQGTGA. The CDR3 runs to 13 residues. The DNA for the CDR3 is TGTGCCAGCAGCCGTACATGGAACACTGAAGCTTTCTTT. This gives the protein CASSRTWNTEAFF.